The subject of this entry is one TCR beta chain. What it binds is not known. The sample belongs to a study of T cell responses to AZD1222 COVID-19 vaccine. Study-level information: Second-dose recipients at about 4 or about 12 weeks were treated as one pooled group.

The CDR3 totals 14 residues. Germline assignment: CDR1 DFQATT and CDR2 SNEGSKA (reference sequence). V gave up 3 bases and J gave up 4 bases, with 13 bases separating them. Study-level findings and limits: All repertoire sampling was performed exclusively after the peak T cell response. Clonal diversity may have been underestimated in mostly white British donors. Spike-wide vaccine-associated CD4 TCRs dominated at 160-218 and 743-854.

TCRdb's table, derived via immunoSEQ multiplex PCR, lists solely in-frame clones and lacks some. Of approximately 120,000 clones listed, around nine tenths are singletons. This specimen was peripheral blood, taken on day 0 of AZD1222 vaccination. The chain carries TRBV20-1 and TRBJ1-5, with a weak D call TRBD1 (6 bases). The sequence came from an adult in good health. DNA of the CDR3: TGCAGTGCTAGTGTGGACAGAGGAAATCAGCCCCAGCATTTT. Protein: CSASVDRGNQPQHF.